The 12 T cell receptor beta chains in this list originate from one sample, sequenced in a study of cytomegalovirus exposure and HLA in healthy donors. Profiling relied on immunoSEQ multiplex PCR, and the TCRdb table lists in-frame clones only, not all of them. The sample has under 100,000 clones, more than 70% seen once. The sequenced material came from PBMCs. The source is a woman aged 18-29 years in good health and CMV-seropositive.

The chain has TRBV5-1 and TRBJ2-2, with TRBD2 as a possible D gene (6 bases). The germline gives CDR1 SGHRS, CDR2 YFSETQ. The CDR3 runs to 14 residues. Trimming took off 5 bases at V and 9 bases at J, with 17 bases between the two ends. CDR3 bases: TGCGCCAGCAGTTCGGGCGGGGAAACCCGGGAGCTGTTTTTT. Its translation is CASSSGGETRELFF.

The chain recombines TRBV6-6 with TRBJ2-5, with D uncertain. This CDR3 comprises 14 residues. V dropped 4 bases and J dropped 5 bases, with 14 bases sitting between them. CDR1 MNHNY and CDR2 SVGAGI come from the germline V gene (reference sequence). CDR3 protein: CASSSKPGWETQYF. CDR3 bases: TGTGCCAGCAGTTCCAAGCCCGGGTGGGAGACCCAGTACTTC.

The chain uses TRBV10-3 and TRBJ1-5, with no clear D. Germline CDR1 is ENHRY and CDR2 is SYGVKD. Trimming cost V 1 base and J 7 bases, with 8 bases left between them. There are 13 residues in the CDR3. The CDR3 spells CAISELEVQPQHF. As DNA, the CDR3 is TGTGCCATCAGTGAGTTGGAGGTCCAGCCCCAGCATTTT.

This chain joins TRBV7-9 and TRBJ2-1; TRBD2 agrees at 12 bases. This CDR3 contains 14 residues. Trimming removed 4 bases from V and 10 bases from J; junction bases left unmatched: 5. Per germline, CDR1 SEHNR and CDR2 FQNEAQ (reference sequence). The CDR3 here is CASSSWTSGEEQFF. The CDR3, as DNA: TGTGCCAGCAGCTCCTGGACTAGCGGGGAAGAGCAGTTCTTC.

The chain links TRBV6-6 to TRBJ1-2; 7 positions match TRBD1. The CDR3 contains 14 residues. V lost 6 bases, J lost 8 bases, and 12 bases stayed unmatched. Germline V CDR1 and CDR2: MNHNY, SVGAGI (reference sequence). CDR3: CASSGEKGGGGYTF. The DNA for the CDR3 is TGTGCCAGCAGCGGAGAGAAAGGGGGCGGAGGCTACACCTTC.

The CDR3 here is CASSPGTGGFYEQYF. The CDR3 DNA reads TGTGCCAGCAGTCCAGGAACAGGGGGTTTCTACGAGCAGTACTTC. The genes are TRBV2 and TRBJ2-7; 8 bases fit TRBD1. CDR1 and CDR2 from the germline V gene are SNHLY and FYNNEI. The CDR3 totals 15 residues. The V gene end was trimmed by 5 bases and the J gene end by 3 bases; junction bases not matched to a gene: 9.

The gene calls are TRBV28 and TRBJ2-3; 8 bases line up with TRBD1. Looked up from germline, CDR1 is MDHEN and CDR2 is SYDVKM. After removal of 3 bases from V and 6 bases from J, the junction contained 2 bases not matched to a gene. The length of the CDR3 is 13 residues. For the CDR3, the DNA is TGTGCCAGCAGTTTCAGGGGGCGGGATACGCAGTATTTT. It translates to CASSFRGRDTQYF.

The chain uses TRBV5-1 and TRBJ1-6; 7 bases line up with TRBD1. CDR1 is SGHRS, CDR2 YFSETQ, per germline. CDR3 size: 16 residues. V lost 3 bases, J lost 3 bases, and 6 bases stayed unmatched. The CDR3 loop is CASSWFRDSYNSPLHF. CDR3 in DNA: TGCGCCAGCAGCTGGTTCCGGGACAGCTATAATTCACCCCTCCACTTT.

The CDR3 DNA is TGTGCCAGTAGTACCCTCATCCGGACGACTAAAGGGGGCATGAACACTGAAGCTTTCTTT. Protein product: CASSTLIRTTKGGMNTEAFF. The rearrangement uses TRBV19 and TRBJ1-1, with 7 nucleotides matching TRBD1. The CDR3 runs to 20 residues. V shed 4 bases, J shed 0 bases, and the junction held 20 bases outside the gene matches. CDR1 and CDR2 (germline): LNHDA, SQIVND (reference sequence).

This chain uses TRBV11-1 with TRBJ2-1, with 11 bases identical to TRBD2. Trimming cost V 2 bases and J 5 bases; bases outside gene matches: 8. This CDR3 comprises 17 residues. CDR1 and CDR2 (germline): SGHAT, FQDESV (reference sequence). CDR3 amino acids: CASSLISLAGGNNEQFF. The DNA of the CDR3 is TGTGCCAGCAGCTTAATCAGCCTAGCGGGGGGTAACAATGAGCAGTTCTTC.

The chain is built from TRBV5-1 and TRBJ2-7, with a tentative D call TRBD2 (6 bases). This CDR3 has 13 residues. Germline CDR1 is SGHRS and CDR2 is YFSETQ. V lost 4 bases and J 11 bases, leaving 19 bases between the germline ends. CDR3 amino acids: CASSTQEGRAKYF. Written as DNA, the CDR3 is TGCGCCAGCAGCACCCAGGAGGGGCGGGCTAAGTACTTC.

The V gene is TRBV30, the J gene TRBJ1-6; the D is unclear. Germline V gene sequence: CDR1 GTSNPN, CDR2 SVGIG (reference sequence). This CDR3 has 15 amino acids. V shed 2 bases and J shed 9 bases, with 17 bases lying between them. The CDR3 sequence: CAWSRRRPLGSPLHF. The CDR3 DNA reads TGTGCCTGGAGTAGGAGGAGGCCCTTGGGTTCACCCCTCCACTTT.